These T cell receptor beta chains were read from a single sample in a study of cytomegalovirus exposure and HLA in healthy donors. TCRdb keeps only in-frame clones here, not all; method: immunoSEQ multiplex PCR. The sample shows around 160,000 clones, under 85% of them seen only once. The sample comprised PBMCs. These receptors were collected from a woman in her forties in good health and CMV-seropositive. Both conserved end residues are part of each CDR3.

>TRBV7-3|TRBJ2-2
CASSSGNGELFF
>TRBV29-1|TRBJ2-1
CSDRLAGGQEQFF
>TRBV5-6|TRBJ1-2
CASSLESVGAFYGYTF
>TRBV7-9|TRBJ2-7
CASSYPPQVYEQYF
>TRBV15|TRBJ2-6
CAVPSSGANVLTF
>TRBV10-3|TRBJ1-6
CAIMRDFNSPLHF
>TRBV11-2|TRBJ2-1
CASSPGVGTYNEQFF
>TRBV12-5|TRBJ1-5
CASGLVLDRVDSNQPQHF
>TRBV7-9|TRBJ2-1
CASSRGTSGNNEQFF
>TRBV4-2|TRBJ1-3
CASSQEDSRNTIYF
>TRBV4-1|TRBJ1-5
CASSPSGQGNQPQHF
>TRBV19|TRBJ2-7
CASRGGDEQYF
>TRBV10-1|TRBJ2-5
CASSETQQGGETQYF
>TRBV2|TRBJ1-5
CASSDPVGRGNQPQHF
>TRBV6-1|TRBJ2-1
CASSELAGGLNEQFF
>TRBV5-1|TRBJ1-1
CASSFTVNTEAFF
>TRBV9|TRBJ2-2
CASSVGSRGTGELFF
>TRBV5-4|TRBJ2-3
CASSPGTLTDTQYF
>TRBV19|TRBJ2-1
CASSIDASGGAGYNEQFF
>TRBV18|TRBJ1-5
CASSPPGTGSNQPQHF
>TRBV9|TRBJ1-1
CASSIGVGTEAFF
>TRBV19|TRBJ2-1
CASSITSGEKQFF
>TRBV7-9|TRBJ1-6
CASSTEGDGSPLHF
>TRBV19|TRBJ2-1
CASSIGGYHNEQFF
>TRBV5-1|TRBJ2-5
CASSLGVGTSRQETQYF
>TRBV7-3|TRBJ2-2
CASSLYPRRAGELFF
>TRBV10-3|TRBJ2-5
CAINGQSIGAQYF
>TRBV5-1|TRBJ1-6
CASSLEPGGSSPLHF
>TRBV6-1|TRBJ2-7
CASSAGQGSYEQYF
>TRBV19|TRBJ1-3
CASQEGAGNTIYF
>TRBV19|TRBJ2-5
CASSKRQPGQSYQETQYF
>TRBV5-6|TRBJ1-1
CASSKTGGNTEAFF
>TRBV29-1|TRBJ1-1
CSVPKQGGSEAFF
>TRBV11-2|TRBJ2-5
CASSLGPQETQYF
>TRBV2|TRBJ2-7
CASEGAVSLEGDEQYF
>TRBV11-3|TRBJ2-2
CASSPQGTNTGELFF
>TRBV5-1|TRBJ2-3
CASRRLATLTDTQYF
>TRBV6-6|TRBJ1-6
CASSYSDLQRGSPLHF
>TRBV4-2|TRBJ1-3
CASSRDSLGETGELGTIYF
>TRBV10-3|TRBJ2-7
CAISALARQVNYEQYF
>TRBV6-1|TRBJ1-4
CASSVSAATNEKLFF
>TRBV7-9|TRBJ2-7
CASSLVGQIYEQYF
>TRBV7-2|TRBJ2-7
CASSSPPGLFIF
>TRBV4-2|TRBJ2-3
CASSQDPVLFDTDTQYF
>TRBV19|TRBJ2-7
CASSPDRGGYEQYF
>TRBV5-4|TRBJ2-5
CASSTGLAGETQYF
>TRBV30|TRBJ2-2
CAWGSGTRIYEELFF
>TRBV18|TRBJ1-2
CASSPPAAGLFYGYTF
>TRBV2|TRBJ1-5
CASSERNYQPQHF
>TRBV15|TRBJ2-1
CAASRTSNNEQFF
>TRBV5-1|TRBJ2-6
CASFGGPGANVLTF
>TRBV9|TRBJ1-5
CASSITGNQPQHF
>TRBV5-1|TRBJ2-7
CASSRTSLSHEQYF